This T cell receptor beta chain was identified in a study of technical replicates of blood from four donors (dated by TCRdb to 2015 to 2018). Including cysteine and phenylalanine, the CDR3 has 14 amino acids. Only the CDR3 portion is preserved as DNA: 42 bases, with reading frame beginning at the first base. As encoded in the germline V gene, CDR1 is MRHNA while CDR2 is SNTAGT. V and J lose 2 bases and 7 bases, and a span of 12 bases separates them. Libraries were constructed by the immunoSEQ multiplex PCR assay. The source is immuneACCESS, and TCRdb retained only in-frame sequences with V and J called. Part of the clones is not carried over; for the studies checked, unresolved V genes explain less than half of this, and the remainder is unexplained. A total of 66,000 or so clones appear in this sample, 70% to 90% of them only once. Under 6% of the sample lies in the top ten. In the case of this clone: No antigen is known for it. No per-base quality is available; no much larger clone lies one base away.

Sequencing was performed on PBMCs. The TCR was taken from a human donor in good health. Some clones in this sample may be carry-over from other donors' samples. The rearrangement joined TRBV6-4 to TRBJ2-1; the D gene is perhaps TRBD2, from 6 matching bases. The DNA is TGTGCCAGCAGTGACAGTGGGACTGGGAATGAGCAGTTCTTC. This encodes CASSDSGTGNEQFF.